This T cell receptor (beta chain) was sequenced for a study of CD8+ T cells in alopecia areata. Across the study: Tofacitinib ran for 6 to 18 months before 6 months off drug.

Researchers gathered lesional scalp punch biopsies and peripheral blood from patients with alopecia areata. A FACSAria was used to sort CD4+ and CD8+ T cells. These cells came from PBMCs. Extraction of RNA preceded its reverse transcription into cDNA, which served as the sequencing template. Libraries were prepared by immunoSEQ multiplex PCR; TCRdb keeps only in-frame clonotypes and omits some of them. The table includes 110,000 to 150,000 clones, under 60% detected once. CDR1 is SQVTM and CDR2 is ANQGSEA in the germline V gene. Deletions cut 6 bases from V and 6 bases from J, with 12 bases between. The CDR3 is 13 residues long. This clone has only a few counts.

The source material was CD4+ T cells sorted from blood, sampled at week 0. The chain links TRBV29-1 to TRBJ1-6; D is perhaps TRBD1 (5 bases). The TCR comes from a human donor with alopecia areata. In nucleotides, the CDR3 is TGCAGCGTAGGACAACGGGCTAATTCACCCCTCCACTTT. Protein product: CSVGQRANSPLHF.